These 28 T cell receptor beta chains came from one sample sequenced in a study of OX40 agonist ivuxolimab in advanced cancers. Libraries were made using the immunoSEQ multiplex PCR assay. This immuneACCESS table, as held by TCRdb, lists in-frame sequences with V and J called but not all clones. Of the missing ones, under half trace to an unresolved V gene in checked studies; the others have no known cause. This sample gives approximately 61,000 clones in total; around nine tenths of them show up just once. Jointly, the top ten make up about 0.38% of the sample. The sequencing here drew on CD4+ or CD8+ T cells sorted from blood, taken in a trial of the OX40 agonist ivuxolimab. The receptors shown here come from an adult with an advanced solid tumor such as melanoma, head and neck, liver or kidney cancer.

The chain couples TRBV6-5 to TRBJ1-5; 9 nucleotides line up with TRBD1. V was pared by 5 bases and J by 3 bases, with 5 bases of the junction left unmatched. The CDR3 extends over 15 amino acids. Looked up from germline, CDR1 is MNHEY and CDR2 is SVGAGI. Written as DNA, the CDR3 is TGTGCCAGCAGTCCCGGGACAGGGATCAATCAGCCCCAGCATTTT. Amino acid sequence: CASSPGTGINQPQHF.

The V gene is TRBV28, the J gene TRBJ2-2; maybe TRBD2 (6 bases). Trimming stripped 4 bases from V and 5 bases from J, with 20 bases between. Germline V gene sequence: CDR1 MDHEN, CDR2 SYDVKM. This CDR3 region has 17 residues. CDR3 DNA: TGTGCCAGCAGTTCCCCATCCCTTGGGGGAGGAACCGGGGAGCTGTTTTTT. Its protein is CASSSPSLGGGTGELFF. Full variable domain (missing parts from reference TRBV28 and TRBJ2-2): DVKVTQSSRYLVKRTGEKVFLECVQDMDHENMFWYRQDPGLGLRLIYFSYDVKMKEKGDIPEGYSVSREKKERFSLILESASTNQTSMYLCASSSPSLGGGTGELFFGEGSRLTVL.

The chain is built from TRBV7-2 and TRBJ2-5, with 7 bases that match TRBD1. With V trimmed by 6 bases and J by 2 bases, 3 bases remained unmatched. This CDR3 comprises 13 residues. Germline loops: CDR1 SGHTA, CDR2 FQGNSA. Here the CDR3 DNA reads TGTGCCAGCAGTGGGGGACAGCAAGAGACCCAGTACTTC. Translation: CASSGGQQETQYF.

The chain is built from TRBV5-5 and TRBJ1-6; D perhaps matches TRBD1 (6 bases). The CDR3 runs to 14 residues. The germline V and J ends were trimmed by 4 bases and 9 bases, with 14 bases remaining between them. Germline V gene sequence: CDR1 SGHKS, CDR2 YYEKEE (reference sequence). The CDR3 bases are TGTGCCAGCAGCATACAGGGAGCCGCTTCACCCCTCCACTTT. Translating gives CASSIQGAASPLHF.

The rearrangement joins TRBV6-1 to TRBJ2-7; D is undetermined. CDR3 length: 14 amino acids. The germline CDR1 and CDR2 sequences are MNHNS and SASEGT. V lost 2 bases and J lost 0, with 8 bases in between. CDR3 residues: CASSELAASYEQYF. The CDR3 DNA sequence: TGTGCCAGCAGTGAACTCGCGGCCTCCTACGAGCAGTACTTC.

The J gene is TRBJ2-1, the V gene TRBV19, with D possibly being TRBD2 (5 bases). V was trimmed by 1 base and J by 7 bases, leaving 8 bases between them. Germline loops: CDR1 LNHDA, CDR2 SQIVND (reference sequence). CDR3 size: 13 residues. The CDR3 sequence: CASSIGLRNEQFF. The CDR3 coding sequence is TGTGCCAGTAGTATAGGACTAAGGAATGAGCAGTTCTTC.

The J gene is TRBJ2-5, the V gene TRBV7-9; TRBD1 matches at 7 bases. CDR1 and CDR2 from the germline V gene are SEHNR and FQNEAQ (reference sequence). The CDR3 loop spans 15 amino acids. Unmatched junction bases numbered 9, after V lost 3 bases and J lost 5 bases. The CDR3 reads CASSLQTGLGETQYF. CDR3 nucleotides: TGTGCCAGCAGCTTGCAGACAGGGCTTGGGGAGACCCAGTACTTC.

The count of this clone is one. CDR3 amino acids: CASSHRGGQQYF. The CDR3 DNA follows: TGTGCCAGTAGTCACCGGGGGGGCCAGCAGTATTTT. The chain has TRBV19 and TRBJ2-3; 8 positions agree with TRBD2. Germline CDR1 and CDR2: LNHDA and SQIVND (reference sequence). With 5 bases clipped from V and 11 bases from J, the junction kept 6 bases outside the gene matches. The CDR3 is 12 amino acids.

The J gene is TRBJ1-1, the V gene TRBV7-8; D unresolved. Germline V lookup: CDR1 SGHVS, CDR2 FQNEAQ. The CDR3 contains 17 residues. V lost 1 base to trimming and J lost 3 bases, with 18 bases between them. The CDR3: CASSLGGLGSLYTEAFF. The CDR3 DNA follows: TGTGCCAGCAGCTTAGGTGGTCTCGGCAGCTTGTACACTGAAGCTTTCTTT.

J is TRBJ1-2 and V is TRBV2; 7 nucleotides agree with TRBD1. CDR3 length: 13 residues. With 5 bases clipped from V and 13 bases from J, the junction kept 13 bases outside the gene matches. The germline gives CDR1 SNHLY, CDR2 FYNNEI. The CDR3 sequence: CASSPGQATFPTF. For the CDR3, the DNA is TGTGCCAGCAGTCCAGGACAGGCCACCTTTCCCACCTTC.

This clone showed up just once. The chain has TRBV11-3 and TRBJ2-3; 13 nucleotides line up with TRBD2. The CDR3 runs 17 residues. CDR1 and CDR2 (germline): SGHNT, YENEEA. Trimming at V came to 2 bases and at J to 2 bases, leaving 4 bases not matched to a gene. CDR3 protein: CASSLRGLAGHTDTQYF. The CDR3, as DNA: TGTGCCAGCAGCTTACGGGGACTAGCGGGGCACACAGATACGCAGTATTTT.

A single count supports this clone. This CDR3 is CASSYRPFNYNSPLHF. The CDR3 nucleotides are TGTGCCAGCAGTTACAGGCCTTTTAACTATAATTCACCCCTCCACTTT. The J gene is TRBJ1-6, the V gene TRBV6-5; D unclear. Between the trimmed V and J ends, which lost 2 bases and 3 bases, there was a span of 11 bases. Germline values: CDR1 MNHEY, CDR2 SVGAGI. CDR3 length equals 16 residues.

V usage is TRBV4-2 and J usage is TRBJ1-4; no reliable D call. V was trimmed by 1 base and J by 6 bases, leaving 6 bases between them. The CDR3 is made up of 13 amino acids. Germline CDR1 LGHNA, CDR2 YNFKEQ. CDR3 amino acids: CASSQGVHEKLFF. The CDR3, as DNA: TGTGCCAGCAGCCAAGGGGTCCATGAAAAACTGTTTTTT.

The chain couples TRBV30 to TRBJ1-2, with 7 bases fitting TRBD1. This CDR3 spans 15 amino acids. The trim removed 1 base at V and 1 base at J, leaving 6 bases unmatched. The V gene's germline CDR1 is GTSNPN and CDR2 SVGIG (reference sequence). The chain's CDR3 is CAWSGYRGDNYGYTF. The CDR3 DNA reads TGTGCCTGGAGTGGTTACAGGGGAGATAACTATGGCTACACCTTC. The variable domain in full, with the rest retrieved from reference TRBV30 and TRBJ1-2, is SQTIHQWPATLVQPVGSPLSLECTVEGTSNPNLYWYRQAAGRGLQLLFYSVGIGQISSEVPQNLSASRPQDRQFILSSKKLLLSDSGFYLCAWSGYRGDNYGYTFGSGTRLTVV.

The rearrangement links TRBV6-1 to TRBJ2-3, with D possibly being TRBD1 (7 bases). The CDR3 loop spans 14 amino acids. Germline V CDR1 and CDR2: MNHNS, SASEGT. V was cut by 1 base and J by 5 bases, with 10 bases left in between. CDR3 sequence reads: CASSEGQGGDTQYF. In DNA form, the CDR3 reads TGTGCCAGCAGTGAAGGTCAGGGGGGAGATACGCAGTATTTT.

The chain has TRBV25-1 and TRBJ1-3; D remains unclear. The germline V gene has CDR1 MGHDK and CDR2 SYGVNS. The length of the CDR3 is 15 residues. V lost 2 bases and J lost 1, with 9 bases in between. Here the CDR3 DNA reads TGTGCCAGCAGTGAAACGCGGATTTCTGGAAACACCATATATTTT. Its translation is CASSETRISGNTIYF.

The chain carries TRBV5-6 and TRBJ1-2; unclear D gene. With 0 bases removed from V and 0 bases from J, the gap between germline ends came to 12 bases. The CDR3 covers 16 residues. The V gene's germline CDR1 is SGHDT and CDR2 YYEEEE. This chain's CDR3 is CASSLGGGISNYGYTF. CDR3 nucleotides: TGTGCCAGCAGCTTGGGTGGAGGGATTTCTAACTATGGCTACACCTTC.

The V call is TRBV7-2, the J call TRBJ2-1, with D possibly matching TRBD2 (5 bases). The length of the CDR3 is 16 residues. Per the germline V gene, CDR1 is SGHTA and CDR2 is FQGNSA. V lost 1 base, J lost 3 bases, and 13 bases lay in between. CDR3 sequence reads: CASSLEGLGFYNEQFF. CDR3 DNA sequence: TGTGCCAGCAGCTTAGAAGGACTCGGATTCTACAATGAGCAGTTCTTC.

The V and J genes are TRBV6-5 and TRBJ2-7; 7 nucleotides match TRBD1. CDR1 MNHEY and CDR2 SVGAGI come from the germline V gene. The V gene end was trimmed by 4 bases and the J gene end by 1 base; junction bases not matched to a gene: 1. The CDR3 runs 13 residues. CDR3: CASSSDRSYEQYF. The CDR3 region has the DNA TGTGCCAGCAGTTCGGACAGGTCCTACGAGCAGTACTTC.

The rearrangement joins TRBV4-3 to TRBJ2-3; possibly TRBD2 for D (6 bases). CDR3 length: 13 amino acids. Germline CDR1 reads LGHNA; CDR2 reads YSLEER. Trimming took 4 bases from V and 4 from J, leaving 9 bases between them. CDR3 nucleotide sequence: TGCGCCAGCAGCCTCGGGAGCTCAGATACGCAGTATTTT. This gives the protein CASSLGSSDTQYF.

The chain recombines TRBV19 with TRBJ2-5; D not certain. This CDR3 has 17 residues. V was trimmed by 3 bases and J by 1 base, leaving 18 bases between them. Germline CDR1 and CDR2: LNHDA and SQIVND (reference sequence). CDR3 DNA sequence: TGTGCCAGTAGTATCGGAAGGACCCCGAGACTCCAAGAGACCCAGTACTTC. Amino acids: CASSIGRTPRLQETQYF. The full variable domain, its missing parts supplied by reference TRBV19 and TRBJ2-5, is DGGITQSPKYLFRKEGQNVTLSCEQNLNHDAMYWYRQDPGQGLRLIYYSQIVNDFQKGDIAEGYSVSREKKESFPLTVTSAQKNPTAFYLCASSIGRTPRLQETQYFGPGTRLLVL.

The chain is built from TRBV7-6 and TRBJ1-1; D is ambiguous. The CDR3 covers 15 residues. The V gene lost 4 bases and the J gene lost 1 base, with 13 bases spanning the gap. Germline V CDR1 and CDR2: SGHVS, FNYEAQ. This CDR3 is CASSSPFEGNTEAFF. Here the CDR3 DNA reads TGTGCCAGCAGCTCCCCCTTCGAGGGGAACACTGAAGCTTTCTTT. Variable domain in full (rest from reference TRBV7-6 and TRBJ1-1): GAGVSQSPRYKVTKRGQDVALRCDPISGHVSLYWYRQALGQGPEFLTYFNYEAQQDKSGLPNDRFSAERPEGSISTLTIQRTEQRDSAMYRCASSSPFEGNTEAFFGQGTRLTVV.

This sequence joins TRBV5-1 and TRBJ2-3; D gene uncertain. Germline CDR1 SGHRS, CDR2 YFSETQ. The CDR3 runs to 13 residues. V was cut by 4 bases and J by 1 base, with 7 bases left in between. The CDR3 loop reads CASSPQGTDTQYF. The CDR3, as DNA: TGCGCCAGCAGCCCCCAGGGCACAGATACGCAGTATTTT.

The rearrangement links TRBV5-1 to TRBJ1-2; possible D gene TRBD1, 5 bases. Per the germline V gene, CDR1 is SGHRS and CDR2 is YFSETQ. Trimming removed 5 bases from V and 3 bases from J, with 8 bases in between. The CDR3 extends over 12 amino acids. The CDR3 bases are TGCGCCAGCAGTTTAGGGGACTATGGCTACACCTTC. Protein: CASSLGDYGYTF.

The chain joins TRBV30 to TRBJ1-2, with a weak D call TRBD1 (5 bases). The V gene lost 1 base and the J gene lost 7 bases, with 13 bases spanning the gap. CDR3 size: 13 residues. Germline V gene data show CDR1 as GTSNPN and CDR2 as SVGIG (reference sequence). CDR3 sequence reads: CAWSDVRAGGYTF. DNA for the CDR3: TGTGCCTGGAGTGACGTCAGGGCAGGTGGCTACACCTTC.

The chain is built from TRBV5-1 and TRBJ2-5; D assignment may be TRBD1 or TRBD2 (5 bases each). The CDR3 spans 16 residues. V lost 4 bases and J 3 bases, leaving 19 bases between the germline ends. CDR1 and CDR2 (germline): SGHRS, YFSETQ. CDR3 nucleotide sequence: TGCGCCAGCAGCCAGGAACTTGGTTGGGGGAAAGAGACCCAGTACTTC. Translation: CASSQELGWGKETQYF.

The rearrangement links TRBV6-1 to TRBJ1-6, with D perhaps matching TRBD1 (5 bases). The CDR3 contains 15 residues. V was shortened by 6 bases and J by 7 bases, with 16 bases between the two germline ends. Germline values: CDR1 MNHNS, CDR2 SASEGT. The CDR3 DNA sequence: TGTGCCAGCAGAGAGGAATCGTGGGGCAATTCACCCCTCCACTTT. This gives the protein CASREESWGNSPLHF.

J is TRBJ2-7 and V is TRBV9; 9 positions match TRBD2. The CDR3 covers 15 residues. Germline lookup yields CDR1 SGDLS and CDR2 YYNGEE. The junction had 7 bases not matched to a gene; V was cut back by 0 bases and J by 6 bases. The CDR3 DNA sequence: TGTGCCAGCAGCGTAGGAAATAGCGGGGGTCCCGAGCAGTACTTC. Residues: CASSVGNSGGPEQYF.